Shown below are 19 T cell receptor beta chains from a single sample sequenced in a study of blood T cell repertoires in COVID-19 (dated by TCRdb to 2018 to 2020). The method was the immunoSEQ multiplex PCR assay. Entries here come from immuneACCESS through TCRdb and include only in-frame sequences with V and J called. Some clones fail to appear in such tables; in the studies checked, an unresolved V gene covers under half of the shortfall, and the cause of the remainder is unknown. The sample yields over 200,000 clones; around 85% were counted once. The ten largest clones capture approximately 5.4% of the sample. The sample taken for sequencing was peripheral blood. These receptor sequences come from a human donor in a cohort sampled during active COVID-19.

V is TRBV28 and J is TRBJ1-1; D is perhaps TRBD1 (5 bases). Per the germline V gene, CDR1 is MDHEN and CDR2 is SYDVKM. The CDR3 extends over 13 amino acids. Trimming took 1 base from V and 4 from J, leaving 7 bases between them. Written as DNA, the CDR3 is TGTGCCAGCAGTTTATCAGGGATCACTGAAGCTTTCTTT. Residues: CASSLSGITEAFF.

This chain joins TRBV7-2 and TRBJ2-7; TRBD1 aligns across 7 bases. Germline V CDR1 and CDR2: SGHTA, FQGNSA. V dropped 4 bases and J dropped 2; count of bases not matched to a gene: 2. The CDR3 length is 13 residues. The CDR3, as DNA: TGTGCCAGCAGCTGGGGACAGACCTACGAGCAGTACTTC. Its translation: CASSWGQTYEQYF.

The rearrangement links TRBV28 to TRBJ1-2; 8 bases match TRBD1. The CDR3 has 11 residues. V shed 6 bases, J shed 10 bases, and the junction held 4 bases outside the gene matches. Germline CDR1 and CDR2: MDHEN and SYDVKM. CDR3 residues: CASSTDRVYTF. The CDR3 nucleotides are TGTGCCAGCAGCACGGACAGGGTCTACACCTTC.

The table lists this clone with a few counts. The rearrangement uses TRBV28 and TRBJ1-6, with 7 bases identical to TRBD1. Germline V lookup: CDR1 MDHEN, CDR2 SYDVKM. The CDR3 is 12 amino acids. The V and J ends lost 6 bases and 14 bases, in that order; junction bases with no gene match: 7. The CDR3 region is CASRPTGLSLHF. The CDR3 nucleotides are TGTGCCAGCAGACCGACAGGGTTGTCCCTCCACTTT. Looking up the rest from reference TRBV28 and TRBJ1-6 gives the full variable domain: DVKVTQSSRYLVKRTGEKVFLECVQDMDHENMFWYRQDPGLGLRLIYFSYDVKMKEKGDIPEGYSVSREKKERFSLILESASTNQTSMYLCASRPTGLSLHFGNGTRLTVT.

The rearrangement links TRBV18 to TRBJ2-3; D may be TRBD1 (5 bases). Trimming took 4 bases from V and 0 from J, leaving 20 bases between them. CDR3 size: 18 residues. Germline CDR1 reads KGHSH; CDR2 reads LQKENI. Here the CDR3 reads CASSLLIRTSLSTDTQYF. The CDR3 DNA reads TGTGCCAGCTCACTCCTAATACGGACATCCCTTAGCACAGATACGCAGTATTTT.

This clone has only a few counts. The junction differs from germline at one of its ends, possibly a read error. The CDR3 DNA is TGTGCCAGCAGCCTGGACTGCTTC. It specifies CASSLDCF. V and J are TRBV3-1 (or the pseudogene TRBV3-2) and TRBJ1-2; D not certain. Germline loops: CDR1 LGHDT, CDR2 YNNKEL (reference sequence). This CDR3 is 8 amino acids long.

The chain has TRBV9 and TRBJ1-4, with D possibly being TRBD1 (6 bases). The CDR3 covers 15 residues. Germline V gene sequence: CDR1 SGDLS, CDR2 YYNGEE. Trimming removed 4 bases from V and 4 bases from J, with 14 bases in between. The CDR3 loop is CASSLTTGFNEKLFF. The CDR3 DNA follows: TGTGCCAGCAGCTTGACAACAGGGTTTAATGAAAAACTGTTTTTT.

This chain joins TRBV4-3 and TRBJ2-1; 9 bases agree with TRBD1. V lost 0 bases and J lost 6; bases outside the gene matches: 9. CDR1 and CDR2 (germline): LGHNA, YSLEER. The CDR3 totals 17 residues. CDR3 region: CASSQDLGTGYGNEQFF. In DNA, the CDR3 is TGCGCCAGCAGCCAAGATCTCGGGACAGGGTATGGCAATGAGCAGTTCTTC.

This clone was seen a single time. The chain couples TRBV6-2 or TRBV6-3 to TRBJ2-5; 8 nucleotides line up with TRBD1. The length of the CDR3 is 17 residues. With 4 bases clipped from V and 4 bases from J, the junction kept 14 bases outside the gene matches. In germline, CDR1 is MNHEY, CDR2 SVGEGT. The CDR3 protein is CASSFGTDRGWRETQYF. CDR3 nucleotide sequence: TGTGCCAGCAGTTTTGGCACCGACAGGGGATGGAGAGAGACCCAGTACTTC.

CDR3: CAWSLRLAGTYEQYF. In nucleotides, the CDR3 is TGTGCCTGGAGTCTCCGACTAGCGGGGACCTACGAGCAGTACTTC. The chain has TRBV30 and TRBJ2-7, with 11 bases identical to TRBD2. J lost 2 bases, V lost 2 bases, and 5 bases had no gene match. Germline V gives CDR1 GTSNPN, CDR2 SVGIG (reference sequence). The CDR3 length is 15 residues.

V is TRBV27 and J is TRBJ1-5; possibly TRBD1 for D (5 bases). Germline CDR1 reads MNHEY; CDR2 reads SMNVEV (reference sequence). With 3 bases removed from V and 0 bases from J, the gap between germline ends came to 15 bases. The CDR3 is made up of 17 amino acids. The CDR3 protein is CASSFYGRGYSNQPQHF. CDR3 coding DNA: TGTGCCAGCAGTTTCTACGGACGGGGGTATAGCAATCAGCCCCAGCATTTT.

This chain links TRBV18 with TRBJ2-7; TRBD2 matches 11 bases. V lost 3 bases and J lost 5; bases outside the gene matches: 12. The CDR3 is 17 amino acids. Germline CDR1 reads KGHSH; CDR2 reads LQKENI. CDR3 DNA: TGTGCCAGCTCACCCAAACTTACTAGCGGGAGTCTCCACGAGCAGTACTTC. Its translation: CASSPKLTSGSLHEQYF.

This clone was detected only a few times. The V and J genes are TRBV3-1 (or the pseudogene TRBV3-2) and TRBJ1-3, with a possible D match to TRBD1 (5 bases). Germline CDR1 reads LGHDT; CDR2 reads YNNKEL (reference sequence). This CDR3 region has 18 residues. V lost 0 bases to trimming and J lost 0 bases, with 15 bases between them. The CDR3 bases are TGTGCCAGCAGCCAAGAGGCCCCAGGGTGGGCCTCTGGAAACACCATATATTTT. It encodes CASSQEAPGWASGNTIYF.

In nucleotides, the CDR3 is TGTGCCAGCAGCTTGATCGGGAGACGGACCGGGGAGCTGTTTTTT. It encodes CASSLIGRRTGELFF. The V and J genes are TRBV5-6 and TRBJ2-2; perhaps TRBD2 as D (6 bases). Trimming stripped 1 base from V and 5 bases from J, with 12 bases between. The CDR3 runs to 15 residues. Germline assignment: CDR1 SGHDT and CDR2 YYEEEE. The variable domain in full, with the rest retrieved from reference TRBV5-6 and TRBJ2-2, is DAGVTQSPTHLIKTRGQQVTLRCSPKSGHDTVSWYQQALGQGPQFIFQYYEEEERQRGNFPDRFSGHQFPNYSSELNVNALLLGDSALYLCASSLIGRRTGELFFGEGSRLTVL.

V gene TRBV13 combines with J gene TRBJ2-3, with D uncertain. Germline loops: CDR1 PRHDT, CDR2 FYEKMQ (reference sequence). V was trimmed by 5 bases and J by 7 bases, leaving 13 bases between them. CDR3 length: 13 amino acids. CDR3 in DNA: TGTGCCAGCAGCACCATACAGAGTCATACGCAGTATTTT. Amino acids: CASSTIQSHTQYF. The full variable domain, its missing parts supplied by reference TRBV13 and TRBJ2-3, is AAGVIQSPRHLIKEKRETATLKCYPIPRHDTVYWYQQGPGQDPQFLISFYEKMQSDKGSIPDRFSAQQFSDYHSELNMSSLELGDSALYFCASSTIQSHTQYFGPGTRLTVL.

The chain joins TRBV30 to TRBJ1-6; 7 bases align to TRBD1. This CDR3 has 12 amino acids. Germline V CDR1 and CDR2: GTSNPN, SVGIG (reference sequence). J lost 13 bases, V lost 6 bases, and 9 bases had no gene match. The DNA of the CDR3 is TGTGCCTGTGAAGACAGGGAAAGGCCCCTCCACTTT. Protein product: CACEDRERPLHF.

This chain links TRBV4-3 with TRBJ1-1, with D possibly matching TRBD1 (5 bases). The CDR3 consists of 14 residues. Trimming took 6 bases from V and 1 from J, leaving 12 bases between them. The germline gives CDR1 LGHNA, CDR2 YSLEER. CDR3 loop: CASSGGARNTEAFF. The CDR3 DNA follows: TGCGCCAGCAGTGGAGGGGCGAGGAACACTGAAGCTTTCTTT.

Worth noting for this clone: The sample contains more than one DNA sequence encoding this CDR3. The chain has TRBV19 and TRBJ1-1, with 9 bases fitting TRBD1. Germline CDR1 LNHDA, CDR2 SQIVND (reference sequence). CDR3 size: 14 residues. V was pared by 6 bases and J by 1 base, with 3 bases of the junction left unmatched. The CDR3 bases are TGTGCCAGTAGCCTACAGGGGGCGAACACTGAAGCTTTCTTT. Protein: CASSLQGANTEAFF.

The chain recombines TRBV7-7 with TRBJ2-2; 8 bases align to TRBD2. J gave up 5 bases and V 3 bases, and 8 bases lay outside the gene matches. CDR3 length equals 16 residues. Germline CDR1 reads SSHAT; CDR2 reads FNYEAQ (reference sequence). CDR3 in DNA: TGTGCCAGCAGCTTCTTAGCGGGACGAGGAACCGGGGAGCTGTTTTTT. It codes for CASSFLAGRGTGELFF.